The source of this T cell receptor (beta chain) is a study of PD-1 blockade in classical Hodgkin lymphoma. Generated by immunoSEQ multiplex PCR, the TCRdb table keeps only in-frame clones and is missing some. The sample yields about 39,000 clones, 60% to 80% seen once. This CDR3 has 15 amino acids. V gave up 7 bases and J gave up 14 bases; unmatched junction bases: 19. Looked up from germline, CDR1 is MNHEY and CDR2 is SVGAGI. No patient escaped relapse after autologous stem cell transplantation, and brentuximab vedotin exposure varied. This chain links TRBV6-5 with TRBJ1-2, with TRBD1 matching 10 bases. Material: peripheral blood mononuclear cells (PBMCs), obtained before the second cycle of nivolumab. The receptor's source is a human donor with classical Hodgkin lymphoma. The CDR3 nucleotides are TGTGCCAGCATCGACCGACAGGGGGCTGCTCCACGTGCTACCTTC. This gives the protein CASIDRQGAAPRATF.